The 28 T cell receptor beta chains in this list originate from one sample, sequenced in a study of cytomegalovirus exposure and HLA in healthy donors. This PCR relied on a set of 60 Vbeta primers and 13 Jbeta primers. Assay: immunoSEQ multiplex PCR; the TCRdb copy retains only in-frame clones and omits some. The sample includes 90,000 to 130,000 clones, over 60% seen only once; the top ten take about 4.9%. Sequencing was done on a sample of PBMCs. These TCRs come from a young man in good health and CMV-seropositive.

In this sample, this clone turned up a few times. This chain connects TRBV2 to TRBJ1-1; TRBD1 agrees at 10 bases. Germline V lookup: CDR1 SNHLY, CDR2 FYNNEI. With 7 bases clipped from V and 7 bases from J, the junction kept 9 bases outside the gene matches. This CDR3 comprises 14 residues. The CDR3 nucleotides are TGTGCCAGCATCGGGACAGGGGTACGGGGTGAAGCTTTCTTT. It codes for CASIGTGVRGEAFF.

This clone was seen only a few times. The chain joins TRBV4-3 to TRBJ2-7, with 12 positions matching TRBD2. Germline V gene lookup returns CDR1 LGHNA and CDR2 YSLEER. CDR3 size: 16 residues. The trim removed 3 bases at V and 3 bases at J, leaving 6 bases unmatched. The DNA of the CDR3 is TGCGCCAGCAGCCATCGACTAGCGGGGGCCTACTACGAGCAGTACTTC. It yields the protein CASSHRLAGAYYEQYF.

This clone has only a few counts. A read error may produce the germline difference seen at one junction end. DNA for the CDR3: TGTGCTAGTGGTTTGGGACAGAACTTC. Protein: CASGLGQNF. This chain uses TRBV12-5 with TRBJ1-2; TRBD1 is a possible D gene (5 bases). Per the germline V gene, CDR1 is LGHNT and CDR2 is FRNRAP. This CDR3 has 9 amino acids.

The J gene is TRBJ2-3, the V gene TRBV4-1, with 12 bases matching TRBD2. There are 17 residues in the CDR3. The germline CDR1 and CDR2 sequences are MGHRA and YSYEKL. Trimming at V came to 5 bases and at J to 1 base, leaving 7 bases not matched to a gene. The CDR3 is CASSTRLAGAGTDTQYF. For the CDR3, the DNA is TGCGCCAGCAGCACCCGACTAGCGGGGGCCGGCACAGATACGCAGTATTTT.

Concerning this clone: The same CDR3 is also encoded by other DNA sequences in this sample. The chain uses TRBV6-5 and TRBJ1-1; D is unclear. The CDR3 contains 15 residues. The germline V gene encodes CDR1 MNHEY and CDR2 SVGAGI. V was clipped by 3 bases and J by 0 bases, with 11 bases between them. The CDR3 DNA sequence: TGTGCCAGCAGTTATTCGACACGGTTGAACACTGAAGCTTTCTTT. Its protein product is CASSYSTRLNTEAFF.

This rearrangement joins TRBV18 to TRBJ2-2; D perhaps matches TRBD1 (5 bases). The germline V and J ends were trimmed by 2 bases and 5 bases, with 18 bases remaining between them. From germline, CDR1 is KGHSH and CDR2 LQKENI. The CDR3 totals 17 residues. The CDR3 loop reads CASSPWSSQGQTGELFF. For the CDR3, the DNA is TGTGCCAGCTCACCATGGAGCTCGCAGGGCCAGACCGGGGAGCTGTTTTTT.

The chain has TRBV6-5 and TRBJ1-1, with a possible D match to TRBD1 (5 bases). Germline-derived CDR1 and CDR2 are MNHEY and SVGAGI. This CDR3 is 13 amino acids long. The ends were cut back, 9 bases at V and 6 bases at J, with 17 bases in the middle. The chain's CDR3 is CASGRVSWPEAFF. The CDR3 DNA reads as TGTGCCAGTGGCAGGGTCTCGTGGCCTGAAGCTTTCTTT.

This clone was counted a few times. The J gene is TRBJ2-3, the V gene TRBV5-4, with 8 nucleotides matching TRBD2. J gave up 0 bases and V 0 bases, and 3 bases lay outside the gene matches. The germline CDR1 and CDR2 sequences are SGHNT and YYREEE (reference sequence). The CDR3 contains 16 residues. CDR3 bases: TGTGCCAGCAGCTTGGCCGGGAGGGGTAGCACAGATACGCAGTATTTT. Amino acids: CASSLAGRGSTDTQYF.

This rearrangement joins TRBV4-3 to TRBJ2-5, with a weak D call TRBD1 (5 bases). The J call could be wrong; TRBJ2-7 is a better fit for the DNA end. CDR3 length: 15 amino acids. CDR1 LGHNA and CDR2 YSLEER come from the germline V gene. The CDR3: CASSPSLGSGYEQYF. CDR3 nucleotide sequence: TGCGCCAGCAGCCCCAGCTTGGGGTCAGGGTACGAGCAGTACTTC.

The chain employs TRBV4-2 and TRBJ2-2; 9 bases are shared with TRBD1. The CDR3 loop spans 19 amino acids. CDR1 LGHNA and CDR2 YNFKEQ come from the germline V gene. The junction had 10 bases not matched to a gene; V was cut back by 0 bases and J by 2 bases. The CDR3 bases are TGTGCCAGCAGCCAAGATTCCAGGACAGGGGTGACCAACACCGGGGAGCTGTTTTTT. As protein: CASSQDSRTGVTNTGELFF.

The chain combines TRBV7-3 with TRBJ2-7; D may be TRBD1 (6 bases). The CDR3 is 15 amino acids. Per the germline V gene, CDR1 is SGHTA and CDR2 is FQGTGA. The V gene lost 2 bases and the J gene lost 3 bases, with 14 bases spanning the gap. CDR3 sequence (DNA): TGTGCCAGCAGCTTAGTTTGGACAGCAGACTACGAGCAGTACTTC. It yields the protein CASSLVWTADYEQYF.

V usage is TRBV2 and J usage is TRBJ2-5, with 14 positions matching TRBD2. Germline values: CDR1 SNHLY, CDR2 FYNNEI. After removal of 6 bases from V and 2 bases from J, the junction contained 5 bases not matched to a gene. This CDR3 is 16 amino acids long. This chain's CDR3 is CASRKTSGRGQETQYF. The DNA for the CDR3 is TGTGCCAGCAGGAAGACTAGCGGGAGGGGACAAGAGACCCAGTACTTC.

This clone has only one observation. The chain employs TRBV9 and TRBJ1-2; TRBD1 is a possible D gene (5 bases). This CDR3 spans 15 amino acids. Germline V gene data show CDR1 as SGDLS and CDR2 as YYNGEE. The germline V and J ends were trimmed by 1 base and 3 bases, with 13 bases remaining between them. The CDR3: CASSVRAGGDYGYTF. CDR3 DNA sequence: TGTGCCAGCAGCGTAAGGGCGGGGGGAGACTATGGCTACACCTTC.

The J gene is TRBJ2-1, the V gene TRBV5-6; 10 nucleotides line up with TRBD1. V shed 1 base, J shed 4 bases, and the junction held 5 bases outside the gene matches. The CDR3 loop spans 16 amino acids. Germline V gene lookup returns CDR1 SGHDT and CDR2 YYEEEE. CDR3 bases: TGTGCCAGCAGCTTGCCGTCGGGACAGGGGTACAATGAGCAGTTCTTC. It is translated as CASSLPSGQGYNEQFF.

This clone was seen a few times. The V and J genes are TRBV5-4 and TRBJ2-7; D possibly corresponds to TRBD2 (6 bases). This CDR3 is built from 15 residues. V lost 1 base and J lost 2, with 13 bases in between. Germline V gives CDR1 SGHNT, CDR2 YYREEE (reference sequence). The DNA for the CDR3 is TGTGCCAGCAGCTTGTCAGCGGGTCCGCCCTACGAGCAGTACTTC. As protein: CASSLSAGPPYEQYF.

This clone was observed a few times. CDR3 loop: CASSYSTGQPNSPLHF. As DNA, the CDR3 is TGTGCCAGCAGTTACTCGACGGGACAGCCTAATTCACCCCTCCACTTT. This sequence joins TRBV6-5 and TRBJ1-6; 7 positions agree with TRBD1. The CDR3 loop spans 16 amino acids. J lost 6 bases, V lost 0 bases, and 5 bases had no gene match. Germline V gene data show CDR1 as MNHEY and CDR2 as SVGAGI.

This chain connects TRBV19 to TRBJ1-5, with D unresolved. V lost 3 bases and J 6 bases, leaving 18 bases between the germline ends. CDR1 and CDR2 (germline): LNHDA, SQIVND (reference sequence). The CDR3 has 16 residues. CDR3 DNA sequence: TGTGCCAGTAGTATGTTGGACGGCCGGAGGTCTCAGCCCCAGCATTTT. Protein product: CASSMLDGRRSQPQHF. Based on the CDR3 plus reference TRBV19 and TRBJ1-5, the full variable domain is DGGITQSPKYLFRKEGQNVTLSCEQNLNHDAMYWYRQDPGQGLRLIYYSQIVNDFQKGDIAEGYSVSREKKESFPLTVTSAQKNPTAFYLCASSMLDGRRSQPQHFGDGTRLSIL.

V is TRBV4-1 and J is TRBJ2-5; 7 bases match TRBD2. Trimming cost V 4 bases and J 2 bases; bases outside gene matches: 10. The CDR3 extends over 16 amino acids. Germline CDR1 reads MGHRA; CDR2 reads YSYEKL. The CDR3 is CASSPDAGVRQETQYF. In DNA, the CDR3 is TGCGCCAGCAGCCCTGACGCGGGGGTGCGGCAAGAGACCCAGTACTTC.

The CDR3 DNA is TGCGCCAGCAGTTCGGGACAGGGCTACGAGCAGTACTTC. Translating gives CASSSGQGYEQYF. The chain recombines TRBV5-1 with TRBJ2-7; 9 bases line up with TRBD1. Unmatched junction bases numbered 3, after V lost 5 bases and J lost 3 bases. Germline values: CDR1 SGHRS, CDR2 YFSETQ. The CDR3 has 13 residues.

This rearrangement joins TRBV7-9 to TRBJ2-7; D not certain. Germline loops: CDR1 SEHNR, CDR2 FQNEAQ (reference sequence). The CDR3 contains 12 residues. The ends were cut back, 3 bases at V and 0 bases at J, with 3 bases in the middle. CDR3 region: CASSFSSYEQYF. The CDR3 nucleotides are TGTGCCAGCAGCTTTAGCTCCTACGAGCAGTACTTC.

The chain uses TRBV23-1 and TRBJ2-3; the D gene is possibly TRBD2 (5 bases). TRBV23-1 is reported as an ORF; its role is uncertain. The CDR3 length is 16 residues. Trimming pared 4 bases from V and 7 bases from J, leaving 21 bases between. The CDR3 DNA follows: TGCGCCAGCAGTCTCACGGGGAACTTTGGTAGGAATACGCAGTATTTT. Its translation: CASSLTGNFGRNTQYF.

This clone occurred a few times. The rearrangement uses TRBV2 and TRBJ2-1, with TRBD2 matching over 13 bases. Trimming cost V 4 bases and J 13 bases; bases outside gene matches: 22. Germline CDR1 is SNHLY and CDR2 is FYNNEI. This CDR3 contains 19 residues. CDR3 nucleotides: TGTGCCAGCAGTGTTTCGTGGGGCGCGACTTTGGGACTAGCGGGGAGACAGTTCTTC. Its translation: CASSVSWGATLGLAGRQFF.

The chain joins TRBV7-2 to TRBJ2-1, with 13 bases matching TRBD2. V shed 4 bases, J shed 6 bases, and the junction held 3 bases outside the gene matches. This CDR3 has 15 amino acids. The germline CDR1 and CDR2 sequences are SGHTA and FQGNSA. The CDR3 here is CASSSGLAGINEQFF. The CDR3 nucleotides read TGTGCCAGCAGCTCGGGACTAGCGGGGATCAATGAGCAGTTCTTC.

This chain's CDR3 is CASSTGQGANRQYF. DNA for the CDR3: TGTGCCAGCAGTACGGGACAGGGGGCGAATAGGCAGTACTTC. The rearrangement uses TRBV28 and TRBJ2-7; 12 nucleotides line up with TRBD1. Germline CDR1 is MDHEN and CDR2 is SYDVKM. The V and J ends lost 5 bases and 9 bases, in that order; junction bases with no gene match: 8. CDR3 length equals 14 residues.

To note about this clone: The junction departs from germline at one end; a sequencing error may be responsible. The rearrangement joins TRBV4-3 to TRBJ1-2; 7 nucleotides agree with TRBD1. The CDR3 runs to 14 residues. Per germline, CDR1 LGHNA and CDR2 YSLEER. CDR3 DNA: TGCGCCAGCAGCAGGACAGGCTCTAACTATGGCTACCCCTTC. Protein product: CASSRTGSNYGYPF.

The chain is built from TRBV27 and TRBJ2-7, with TRBD1 as a possible D gene (5 bases). V gave up 4 bases and J gave up 2 bases, with 12 bases separating them. CDR1 is MNHEY and CDR2 is SMNVEV in the germline V gene (reference sequence). The CDR3 is made up of 14 amino acids. The CDR3 DNA reads as TGTGCCAGCAGTTCTCCCGGACAAGCCTACGAGCAGTACTTC. Protein sequence: CASSSPGQAYEQYF.

The chain recombines TRBV7-3 with TRBJ1-3; D might be TRBD1 (5 bases). The CDR3 is 17 amino acids. Germline V gene sequence: CDR1 SGHTA, CDR2 FQGTGA. The ends were cut back, 10 bases at V and 0 bases at J, with 22 bases in the middle. The CDR3 is CAKLAWNVGLSGNTIYF. In nucleotides, the CDR3 is TGTGCCAAGCTCGCGTGGAATGTGGGGCTCTCTGGAAACACCATATATTTT.

This sequence joins TRBV7-9 and TRBJ2-2; D is ambiguous. Trimming took 3 bases from V and 3 from J, leaving 17 bases between them. The CDR3 is made up of 17 amino acids. Germline-derived CDR1 and CDR2 are SEHNR and FQNEAQ (reference sequence). The CDR3: CASSFILPIADTGELFF. DNA of the CDR3: TGTGCCAGCAGCTTTATACTCCCCATCGCGGACACCGGGGAGCTGTTTTTT. The complete variable domain, with remaining parts taken from reference TRBV7-9 and TRBJ2-2, reads DTGVSQNPRHKITKRGQNVTFRCDPISEHNRLYWYRQTLGQGPEFLTYFQNEAQLEKSRLLSDRFSAERPKGSFSTLEIQRTEQGDSAMYLCASSFILPIADTGELFFGEGSRLTVL.